This T cell receptor beta chain appears in the sequencing data of a study of blood T cell repertoires in COVID-19. At the level of the study: The cDNA or gDNA used as material had been derived from T cells, B-cell-depleted T cells, or PBMCs.

V was pared by 2 bases and J by 5 bases, with 7 bases between. Germline assignment: CDR1 LGHDT and CDR2 YNNKEL (reference sequence). The length of the CDR3 is 13 residues. Clones were read by immunoSEQ multiplex PCR, and TCRdb kept only the in-frame ones, dropping some. The sample shows 150,000 to 200,000 clones, roughly 84% of them seen only once. The TCR was taken from a woman over 75 with active or convalescent COVID-19. This rearrangement joins TRBV3-1 (or the pseudogene TRBV3-2) to TRBJ2-1; D ambiguous. The sequencing input was peripheral blood. The CDR3: CASSQLSDNEQFF. The CDR3 DNA reads as TGTGCCAGCAGCCAACTTTCCGACAATGAGCAGTTCTTC.